This T cell receptor (beta chain) derives from a study of T cells after yellow fever vaccination. This clonotype was seen at least ten times. Antigen specificity is unknown. Per germline, CDR1 DFQATT and CDR2 SNEGSKA (reference sequence). This CDR3 is built from 15 residues. Trimming cost V 4 bases and J 3 bases, with 17 bases left between them. General study points: Boosting was followed by the reappearance of most primary-vaccination clones (around 96% CD4, under 90% CD8).

TCRdb re-derived calls from the 5' RACE reads in MiXCR, one entry per CDR3 protein. Of about 340,000 distinct CDR3 sequences in the sample, around 12% are singletons; the top ten hold 2.5% to 3.5%. The sequence came from a man younger than 35 who received the YFV17D yellow fever vaccine. The input for sequencing was CD4+ T cells sorted from PBMCs, taken 15 days after the yellow fever booster vaccination. The rearrangement uses TRBV20-1 and TRBJ2-3; D may correspond to TRBD1 or TRBD2 (5 bases each). CDR3 residues: CSANSHGGITDTQYF. The CDR3 DNA follows: TGCAGTGCTAACAGTCATGGGGGAATTACAGATACGCAGTATTTT.